The entry below gives a single TCR beta chain sequence along with its context. Different DNA sequences within this sample yield the same CDR3. Method: immunoSEQ multiplex PCR; TCRdb's copy keeps in-frame clones and lacks some. Here the sample spans about 140,000 clones, just over 90% being singletons. The entry originates in a study of T cell responses to AZD1222 COVID-19 vaccine. Germline CDR1 reads SGHRS; CDR2 reads YFSETQ. Trimming cost V 0 bases and J 4 bases, with 10 bases left between them. The CDR3 consists of 14 residues. V usage is TRBV5-1 and J usage is TRBJ1-1; D is perhaps TRBD1 (5 bases). Sequencing used peripheral blood, obtained on day 0 of MenACWY control vaccination. The source is an adult in good health. CDR3 in amino acids: CASSLEGRGTEAFF. For the CDR3, the DNA is TGCGCCAGCAGCTTGGAGGGACGGGGCACTGAAGCTTTCTTT.